This paragraph covers one T cell receptor (beta chain) sequence. The antigen is undetermined. The entry originates in a study of lymphopenia after photon versus proton radiotherapy. Study findings and constraints: Relative stability marked proton patients; photon patients lost diversity and naive cells. Oligoclonal CD8+ Temra expansion after nadir drove photon patients' diversity drop.

The repertoire was sequenced with immunoSEQ multiplex PCR; TCRdb's copy has only in-frame clones and lacks some. The profile shows 55,000 to 75,000 clones, roughly 91% of them singletons. V was pared by 2 bases and J by 0 bases, with 16 bases of the junction left unmatched. The CDR3 sequence is 21 residues long. Germline-derived CDR1 and CDR2 are MNHEY and SMNVEV (reference sequence). The V gene is TRBV27, the J gene TRBJ1-4; 9 bases match TRBD1. The clonotype was recovered from a woman in her 70s with pancreatic cancer. Sequencing was performed on peripheral blood, taken from a patient treated with photon-based radiotherapy. CDR3 DNA sequence: TGTGCCAGCAGTTTACTCGGCCTCGGGACAGGGACGTCGGCAACTAATGAAAAACTGTTTTTT. Its translation is CASSLLGLGTGTSATNEKLFF.